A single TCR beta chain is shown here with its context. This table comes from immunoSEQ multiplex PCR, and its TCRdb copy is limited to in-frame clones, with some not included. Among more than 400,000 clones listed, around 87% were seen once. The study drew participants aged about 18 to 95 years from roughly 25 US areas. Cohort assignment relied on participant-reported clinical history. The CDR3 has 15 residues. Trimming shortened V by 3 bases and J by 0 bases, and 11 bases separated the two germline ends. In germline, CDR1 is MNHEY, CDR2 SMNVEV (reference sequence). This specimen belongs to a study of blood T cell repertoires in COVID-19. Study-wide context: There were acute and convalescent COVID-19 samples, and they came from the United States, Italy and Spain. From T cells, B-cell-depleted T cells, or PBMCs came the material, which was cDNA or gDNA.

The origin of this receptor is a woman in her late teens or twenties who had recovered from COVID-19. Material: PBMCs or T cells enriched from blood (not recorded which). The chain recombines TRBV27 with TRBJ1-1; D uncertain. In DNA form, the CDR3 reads TGTGCCAGCAGTTTGCCGGGGTTGATGAACACTGAAGCTTTCTTT. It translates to CASSLPGLMNTEAFF.